This T cell receptor (beta chain) stems from a study of T cell responses to AZD1222 COVID-19 vaccine. Measured with immunoSEQ multiplex PCR; TCRdb has only the in-frame clones, and not every one. Found here are fewer than 130,000 clones, 88% of them singletons; the top ten hold over 1.5%. Overall study results and limits: Along spike, vaccine-associated CD4 TCRs were found throughout, with dominance at 160-218 and 743-854. It was only after the peak T cell response that any repertoires were sampled. Donors were largely white British and mainly female; clonal diversity was possibly underestimated.

Trimming shortened V by 5 bases and J by 9 bases, and 17 bases separated the two germline ends. The V gene's germline CDR1 is SGHVS and CDR2 FQNEAQ. This CDR3 spans 14 amino acids. Points on this clone: The target antigen is unknown.

The sample here was peripheral blood, taken on day 0 of AZD1222 vaccination. This TCR was recovered from an adult in good health. V and J are TRBV7-8 and TRBJ2-1; a possible D gene is TRBD2 (5 bases). CDR3 in DNA: TGTGCCAGCAGCAAGGGCCCCGGCCGGGGTGAGCAGTTCTTC. This sequence encodes CASSKGPGRGEQFF.